This T cell receptor (beta chain) was recovered during a study of cytomegalovirus exposure and HLA in healthy donors. General study findings and limits: Listed as cytomegalovirus-associated were 150 or so TCR beta chains. The likely explanation for a cluster of highly shared sequence variants was sequencing artifact.

The PCR used 60 Vbeta and 13 Jbeta primers. Method: immunoSEQ multiplex PCR; TCRdb's copy keeps in-frame clones and lacks some. The sample lists 100,000 to 150,000 clones, approximately 73% occurring once. With respect to this clone: What it binds is not known.

At collection, donors were nominally healthy, but unrecorded immune exposures were probable. The sequenced sample was PBMCs. The TCR comes from a man between 60 and 75 years old in good health and CMV-seropositive.

The CDR3 loop is CASSLNTGVAREQYF. The CDR3 coding sequence is TGTGCCAGCAGCTTGAATACAGGGGTGGCTAGAGAGCAGTACTTC. This chain uses TRBV5-4 with TRBJ2-7, with 7 bases identical to TRBD1. Trimming took 1 base from V and 7 from J; bases not matched to a gene: 11. The V gene's germline CDR1 is SGHNT and CDR2 YYREEE (reference sequence). The CDR3 loop spans 15 amino acids. The whole variable domain, filled in from reference TRBV5-4 and TRBJ2-7, reads ETGVTQSPTHLIKTRGQQVTLRCSSQSGHNTVSWYQQALGQGPQFIFQYYREEENGRGNFPPRFSGLQFPNYSSELNVNALELDDSALYLCASSLNTGVAREQYFGPGTRLTVT.